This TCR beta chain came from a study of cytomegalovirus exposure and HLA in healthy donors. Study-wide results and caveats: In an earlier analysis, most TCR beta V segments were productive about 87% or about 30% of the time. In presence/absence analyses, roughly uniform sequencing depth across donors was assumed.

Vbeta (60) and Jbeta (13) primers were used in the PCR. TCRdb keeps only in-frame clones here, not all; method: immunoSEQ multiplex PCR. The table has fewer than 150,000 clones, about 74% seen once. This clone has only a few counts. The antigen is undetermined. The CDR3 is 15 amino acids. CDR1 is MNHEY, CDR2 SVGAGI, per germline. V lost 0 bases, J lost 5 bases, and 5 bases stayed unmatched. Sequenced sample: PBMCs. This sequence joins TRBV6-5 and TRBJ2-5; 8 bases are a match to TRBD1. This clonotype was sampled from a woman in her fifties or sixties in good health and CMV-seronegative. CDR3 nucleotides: TGTGCCAGCAGTTACTCGACAGGGGTTGGTGAGACCCAGTACTTC. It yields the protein CASSYSTGVGETQYF.